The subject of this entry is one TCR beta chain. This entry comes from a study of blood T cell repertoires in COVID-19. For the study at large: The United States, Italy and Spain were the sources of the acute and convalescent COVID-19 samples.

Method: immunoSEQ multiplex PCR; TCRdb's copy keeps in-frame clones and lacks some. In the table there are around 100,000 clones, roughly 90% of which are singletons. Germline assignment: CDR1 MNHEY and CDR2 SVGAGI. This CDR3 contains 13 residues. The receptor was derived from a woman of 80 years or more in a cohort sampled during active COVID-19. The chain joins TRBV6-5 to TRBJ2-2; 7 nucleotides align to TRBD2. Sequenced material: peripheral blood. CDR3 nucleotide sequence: TGTGCGAGTGGCGGGAGTAACGCCGGGGAGCTGTTTTTT. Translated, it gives CASGGSNAGELFF.